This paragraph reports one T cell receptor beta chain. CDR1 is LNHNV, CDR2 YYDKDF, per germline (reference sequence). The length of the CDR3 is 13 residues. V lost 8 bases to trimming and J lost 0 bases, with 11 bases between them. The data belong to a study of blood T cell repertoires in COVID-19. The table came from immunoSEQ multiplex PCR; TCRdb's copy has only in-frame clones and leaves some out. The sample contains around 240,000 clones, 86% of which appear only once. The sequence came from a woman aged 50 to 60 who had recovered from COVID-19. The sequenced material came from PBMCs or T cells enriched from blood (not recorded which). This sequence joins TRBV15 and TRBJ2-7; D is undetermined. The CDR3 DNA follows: TGTGCCACCCTACAACCTAGCTCCTACGAGCAGTACTTC. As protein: CATLQPSSYEQYF.